The rows below give T cell receptor beta chains drawn from one sample of a study of blood T cell repertoires in COVID-19. Sequencing used immunoSEQ multiplex PCR; TCRdb keeps in-frame clones, though not all of them. The table has 150,000 to 200,000 clones, over 60% seen once. Sequencing used peripheral blood. These receptors were taken from a woman aged 70-85 years with acute or convalescent COVID-19. Each CDR3 is given with its conserved first and last residue. A D gene is named only where the DNA matches it firmly. Where a row states a size, it is once, few, many or the class of an expanded clone; other rows omit it.

J gene: TRBJ2-2
V gene: TRBV7-2
D gene: -
clone size: once
CDR3 DNA: TGTGCCAGCAGCTCCTTCTTGAACACCGGGGAGCTGTTTTTT
CDR3 protein: CASSSFLNTGELFF

J gene: TRBJ1-1
V gene: TRBV5-5
D gene: -
clone size: -
CDR3 DNA: TGTGCCAGCAGCTTGGGACAGAGGAACACTGAAGCTTTCTTT
CDR3 protein: CASSLGQRNTEAFF

J gene: TRBJ2-7
V gene: TRBV6-1
D gene: -
clone size: -
CDR3 DNA: TGTGCCAGCAGTGAGCAGGACAGTTACTCCTACGAGCAGTACTTC
CDR3 protein: CASSEQDSYSYEQYF

J gene: TRBJ2-3
V gene: TRBV15
D gene: -
clone size: -
CDR3 DNA: TGTGCCACCAGCAGAGATCCTAGAGACACAGATACGCAGTATTTT
CDR3 protein: CATSRDPRDTDTQYF

J gene: TRBJ2-2
V gene: TRBV5-4
D gene: -
clone size: -
CDR3 DNA: TGTGCCAGCAGCTCATTGGACTGGAGAGGTGGGCACACCGGGGAGCTGTTTTTT
CDR3 protein: CASSSLDWRGGHTGELFF

J gene: TRBJ2-1
V gene: TRBV24-1
D gene: -
clone size: -
CDR3 DNA: TGTGCCACCTCCCGGGAACAAAACTACAATGAGCAGTTCTTC
CDR3 protein: CATSREQNYNEQFF

J gene: TRBJ1-4
V gene: TRBV19
D gene: TRBD1
clone size: once
CDR3 DNA: TGTGCCAGTATTCTCCGACCGGGACAGAGTAATGAAAAACTGTTTTTT
CDR3 protein: CASILRPGQSNEKLFF

J gene: TRBJ2-7
V gene: TRBV30
D gene: -
clone size: -
CDR3 DNA: TGTGCCTGGAGTGTAGGGACTTCAAACTCCTACGAGCAGTACTTC
CDR3 protein: CAWSVGTSNSYEQYF

J gene: TRBJ2-4
V gene: TRBV4-2
D gene: -
clone size: -
CDR3 DNA: TGTGCCAGCAGCCAAGATGTCATAAACATTCAGTACTTC
CDR3 protein: CASSQDVINIQYF

J gene: TRBJ1-5
V gene: TRBV7-3
D gene: TRBD1
clone size: -
CDR3 DNA: TGTGCCAGCAGCTCCCGAGACAGGGAGCAATATAGCAATCAGCCCCAGCATTTT
CDR3 protein: CASSSRDREQYSNQPQHF

J gene: TRBJ2-7
V gene: TRBV13
D gene: TRBD2
clone size: -
CDR3 DNA: TGTGCCAGCAGCCCCCGACTAGCGGGGGCTTCAAACCCACAGTACTTC
CDR3 protein: CASSPRLAGASNPQYF

J gene: TRBJ1-2
V gene: TRBV6-9
D gene: -
clone size: -
CDR3 DNA: TGTGCCAGCAGTTATTGGGCCTTTTATGGCTACACCTTC
CDR3 protein: CASSYWAFYGYTF

J gene: TRBJ2-7
V gene: TRBV11-3
D gene: -
clone size: -
CDR3 DNA: TGTGCCAGCAGCCCGACGTTCTCATTACAGGGCGTCGAGCAGTACTTC
CDR3 protein: CASSPTFSLQGVEQYF